Listed here are 15 T cell receptor beta chains from one sample, sequenced in a study of graft-versus-host responses after intestinal transplantation. Libraries were prepared by immunoSEQ multiplex PCR; TCRdb keeps only in-frame clonotypes and omits some of them. The sample lists fewer than 95,000 clones, just under 95% occurring once. What these receptors recognize is not known. The sequencing here drew on unstimulated CD8+ T cells sorted from spleen or lymph node cells, taken before intestinal transplant. Source of these receptors: a human donor who received an intestinal transplant.

The chain links TRBV19 to TRBJ1-3; no firm D call. The germline CDR1 and CDR2 sequences are LNHDA and SQIVND (reference sequence). This CDR3 has 15 amino acids. V gave up 3 bases and J gave up 2 bases, with 11 bases separating them. CDR3 DNA: TGTGCCAGTAGTATCCTAGGTGGAACTGGAAACACCATATATTTT. It is translated as CASSILGGTGNTIYF. The variable domain in full, completed from reference TRBV19 and TRBJ1-3, reads DGGITQSPKYLFRKEGQNVTLSCEQNLNHDAMYWYRQDPGQGLRLIYYSQIVNDFQKGDIAEGYSVSREKKESFPLTVTSAQKNPTAFYLCASSILGGTGNTIYFGEGSWLTVV.

The chain carries TRBV5-1 and TRBJ2-7, with 7 bases aligning to TRBD1. The CDR3 is made up of 14 amino acids. Germline V CDR1 and CDR2: SGHRS, YFSETQ. V lost 3 bases to trimming and J lost 2 bases; unmatched junction nucleotides: 5. The CDR3 nucleotides are TGCGCCAGCAGCTCCCCGGACAGGACCTACGAGCAGTACTTC. Protein product: CASSSPDRTYEQYF.

The chain combines TRBV29-1 with TRBJ1-2, with D tentatively TRBD1 (5 bases). V dropped 7 bases and J dropped 3 bases, with 9 bases sitting between them. Germline CDR1 reads SQVTM; CDR2 reads ANQGSEA. The CDR3 consists of 11 residues. CDR3: CSGTGDYGYTF. The CDR3 region has the DNA TGCAGCGGAACAGGCGACTATGGCTACACCTTC.

V and J are TRBV13 and TRBJ2-3; 15 bases line up with TRBD2. The ends lost 5 bases at V and 4 bases at J; junction bases unmatched: 4. CDR1 and CDR2 from the germline V gene are PRHDT and FYEKMQ (reference sequence). The CDR3 consists of 16 residues. The CDR3 region is CASSIRTSGGADTQYF. DNA for the CDR3: TGTGCCAGCAGCATCCGGACTAGCGGGGGGGCAGATACGCAGTATTTT.

The chain uses TRBV30 and TRBJ2-1, with TRBD1 matching 9 bases. The length of the CDR3 is 13 residues. Losses at the gene ends were 8 bases for V and 4 bases for J; bases not matched to a gene: 6. Germline loops: CDR1 GTSNPN, CDR2 SVGIG (reference sequence). In DNA, the CDR3 is TGTGCCGGCGGGACAGGGAATTACAATGAGCAGTTCTTC. Translated: CAGGTGNYNEQFF.

This chain joins TRBV5-1 and TRBJ1-1; a weak D match, TRBD1 (5 bases). The V gene's germline CDR1 is SGHRS and CDR2 YFSETQ. The V end lost 0 bases, the J end lost 6 bases, and 9 bases lay between the germline ends. There are 13 residues in the CDR3. CDR3 region: CASSLEVRAEAFF. The CDR3 DNA reads TGCGCCAGCAGCTTGGAAGTCAGGGCTGAAGCTTTCTTT.

Here the CDR3 DNA reads TGTGCCAGCACACGTGAAACAGGGCCGAACACTGAAGCTTTCTTT. It encodes CASTRETGPNTEAFF. The chain uses TRBV11-3 and TRBJ1-1; maybe TRBD1 (6 bases). CDR1 and CDR2 (germline): SGHNT, YENEEA. Between the trimmed V and J ends, which lost 7 bases and 1 base, there was a span of 16 bases. The CDR3 has 15 residues.

The V and J genes are TRBV30 and TRBJ2-7; D perhaps matches TRBD2 (6 bases). Trimming stripped 4 bases from V and 2 bases from J, with 18 bases between. The CDR3 contains 15 residues. Germline V gene data show CDR1 as GTSNPN and CDR2 as SVGIG (reference sequence). The CDR3 DNA sequence: TGTGCCTGGACCGGAACGGGGGTTTCAACCTACGAGCAGTACTTC. It specifies CAWTGTGVSTYEQYF.

CDR3: CASSRQGASYEQYF. The CDR3 nucleotides are TGTGCCAGTAGTCGACAGGGGGCTTCCTACGAGCAGTACTTC. The chain employs TRBV19 and TRBJ2-7; 10 nucleotides agree with TRBD1. The CDR3 runs to 14 residues. CDR1 is LNHDA and CDR2 is SQIVND in the germline V gene (reference sequence). With 5 bases clipped from V and 1 base from J, the junction kept 2 bases outside the gene matches.

V usage is TRBV15 and J usage is TRBJ2-2; TRBD2 agrees at 7 bases. The CDR3 runs to 15 residues. Germline V gene lookup returns CDR1 LNHNV and CDR2 YYDKDF (reference sequence). Losses at the gene ends were 0 bases for V and 6 bases for J; bases not matched to a gene: 4. This CDR3 is CATSREAGVPGELFF. The DNA for the CDR3 is TGTGCCACCAGCAGAGAGGCGGGGGTTCCCGGGGAGCTGTTTTTT. Combining the CDR3 with reference TRBV15 and TRBJ2-2 gives the whole variable domain DAMVIQNPRYQVTQFGKPVTLSCSQTLNHNVMYWYQQKSSQAPKLLFHYYDKDFNNEADTPDNFQSRRPNTSFCFLDIRSPGLGDTAMYLCATSREAGVPGELFFGEGSRLTVL.

V gene TRBV11-3 combines with J gene TRBJ2-2, with a weak D call TRBD2 (6 bases). Germline assignment: CDR1 SGHNT and CDR2 YENEEA. CDR3 length equals 14 residues. V gave up 7 bases and J gave up 2 bases, with 11 bases separating them. CDR3 region: CASTGLTNTGELFF. Here the CDR3 DNA reads TGTGCCAGCACTGGACTAACAAACACCGGGGAGCTGTTTTTT. The full variable domain, completed using reference TRBV11-3 and TRBJ2-2, is EAGVVQSPRYKIIEKKQPVAFWCNPISGHNTLYWYLQNLGQGPELLIRYENEEAVDDSQLPKDRFSAERLKGVDSTLKIQPAELGDSAVYLCASTGLTNTGELFFGEGSRLTVL.

The chain uses TRBV9 and TRBJ2-5; TRBD2 aligns across 8 bases. The last part of the DNA fits TRBJ2-7 better; the J call may be wrong. Germline V lookup: CDR1 SGDLS, CDR2 YYNGEE. The CDR3 is 16 residues long. The DNA of the CDR3 is TGTGCCAGCAGCCCCCCGGGGGGGGCGGGGGTTGGCGAGCAGTACTTC. It specifies CASSPPGGAGVGEQYF.

The chain has TRBV30 and TRBJ1-2, with 9 bases fitting TRBD1. The CDR3 covers 17 residues. After removal of 0 bases from V and 4 bases from J, the junction contained 12 bases not matched to a gene. Germline CDR1 and CDR2: GTSNPN and SVGIG (reference sequence). The CDR3 region is CAWSVLGQGSLLYGYTF. The CDR3 coding sequence is TGTGCCTGGAGTGTACTAGGACAGGGGAGTCTCCTCTATGGCTACACCTTC.

The V and J genes are TRBV4-2 and TRBJ2-3; 11 bases are a match to TRBD2. CDR3 length: 18 amino acids. Germline V gene sequence: CDR1 LGHNA, CDR2 YNFKEQ. The V and J ends lost 7 bases and 4 bases, in that order; junction bases with no gene match: 16. The CDR3 loop is CASTATPHGTSGADTQYF. In DNA form, the CDR3 reads TGTGCCAGCACCGCAACCCCTCATGGGACTAGCGGCGCAGATACGCAGTATTTT.

The chain uses TRBV4-3 and TRBJ1-1; no clear D gene. V was clipped by 0 bases and J by 12 bases, with 14 bases between them. The CDR3 sequence is 13 residues long. CDR1 LGHNA and CDR2 YSLEER come from the germline V gene. The CDR3 DNA follows: TGCGCCAGCAGCCAAGATCGAGCGACCCGGCCTTTCTTT. This encodes CASSQDRATRPFF.